These T cell receptor beta chains were read from a single sample in a study of memory CD4+ T cells and cytomegalovirus serostatus. Produced via immunoSEQ multiplex PCR; TCRdb's table is partial and in-frame only. The sample consists of tens of thousands of clones, just under 80% of them appearing once. The specimen was memory CD4+ T cells from blood. These receptors originate from an adult in good health and CMV-seronegative. The conserved cysteine and the conserved F or W are not part of the CDR3 here. Fields, in order: J gene, V gene, CDR3 protein.

TRBJ2-5	TRBV11-2	ASSLVGLAAGTQY
TRBJ1-5	TRBV18	ASSPGTGGLYSNQPQH
TRBJ2-3	TRBV7-7	ASSLGGTSTDTQY
TRBJ2-7	TRBV27	ASSRRTNPYEQY
TRBJ1-5	TRBV5-5	ASSLISGTGNQPQH
TRBJ1-5	TRBV4-1	ASSQDRDRGRQPQH
TRBJ1-3	TRBV2	ASTVSSGNTIY
TRBJ1-2	TRBV7-9	ASSLGLTATNYGYT
TRBJ2-5	TRBV6-1	ASTTGIETQY
TRBJ1-1	TRBV28	ASTQRGGEAF
TRBJ2-1	TRBV11-2	ASSALLYNEQF
TRBJ2-2	TRBV14	ASSPIRTQGTGELF
TRBJ2-2	TRBV7-3	ASSSQGLWSGELF
TRBJ2-2	TRBV14	ASSSLPNTGELF
TRBJ2-7	TRBV28	ASSLGIRAVYEQY
TRBJ1-2	TRBV10-3	AIKEDISQRSNYGYT
TRBJ1-1	TRBV7-9	ASSLGDRGRWTEAF
TRBJ2-1	TRBV30	AWGTLGDEQF
TRBJ2-3	TRBV27	ARIGSWYRRSHLRTDTQY
TRBJ2-3	TRBV6-1	ASSPTTSTDTQY
TRBJ1-2	TRBV7-2	ASSLVGYGTGNYGYT
TRBJ2-2	TRBV7-3	ASSPGGGRETGELF
TRBJ2-5	TRBV29-1	SVKRVGETQY
TRBJ2-7	TRBV10-2	ASSDGDRVSYEQY
TRBJ2-3	TRBV11-1	ASSLMRGGEDTQY
TRBJ2-7	TRBV6-1	ATLGTAYYEQY
TRBJ2-7	TRBV11-2	ASSNPGLGSYEQY
TRBJ2-7	TRBV29-1	SVSKGRSTYEQY